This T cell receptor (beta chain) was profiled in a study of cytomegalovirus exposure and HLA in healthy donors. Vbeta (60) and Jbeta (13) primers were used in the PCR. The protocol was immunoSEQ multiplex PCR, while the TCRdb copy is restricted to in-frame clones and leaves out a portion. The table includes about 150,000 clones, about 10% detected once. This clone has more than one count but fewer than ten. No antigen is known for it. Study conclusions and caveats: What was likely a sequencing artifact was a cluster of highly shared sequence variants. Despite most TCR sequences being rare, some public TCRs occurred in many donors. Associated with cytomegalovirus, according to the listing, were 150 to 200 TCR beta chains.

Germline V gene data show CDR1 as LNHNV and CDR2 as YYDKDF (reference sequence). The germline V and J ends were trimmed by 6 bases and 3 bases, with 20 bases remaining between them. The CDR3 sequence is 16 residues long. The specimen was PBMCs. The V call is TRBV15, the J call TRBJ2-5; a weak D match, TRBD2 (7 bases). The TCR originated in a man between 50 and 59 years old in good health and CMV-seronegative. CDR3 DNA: TGTGCCACCAGGAGGGATGGGGGGGGGCTTAAAGAGACCCAGTACTTC. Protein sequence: CATRRDGGGLKETQYF. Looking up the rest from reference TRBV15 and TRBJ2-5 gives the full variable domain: DAMVIQNPRYQVTQFGKPVTLSCSQTLNHNVMYWYQQKSSQAPKLLFHYYDKDFNNEADTPDNFQSRRPNTSFCFLDIRSPGLGDTAMYLCATRRDGGGLKETQYFGPGTRLLVL.